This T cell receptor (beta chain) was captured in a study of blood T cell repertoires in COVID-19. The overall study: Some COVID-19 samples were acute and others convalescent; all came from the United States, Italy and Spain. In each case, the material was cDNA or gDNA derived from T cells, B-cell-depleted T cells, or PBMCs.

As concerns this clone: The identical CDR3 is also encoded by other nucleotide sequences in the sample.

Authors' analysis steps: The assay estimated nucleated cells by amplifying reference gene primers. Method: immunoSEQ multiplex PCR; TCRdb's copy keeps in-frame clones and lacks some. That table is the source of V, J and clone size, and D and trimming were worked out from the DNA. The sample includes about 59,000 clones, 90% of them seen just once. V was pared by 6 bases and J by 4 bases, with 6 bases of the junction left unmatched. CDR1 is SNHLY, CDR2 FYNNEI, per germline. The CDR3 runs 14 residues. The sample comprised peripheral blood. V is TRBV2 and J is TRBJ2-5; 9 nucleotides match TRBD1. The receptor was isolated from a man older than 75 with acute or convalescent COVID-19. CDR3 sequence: CASRDRGVGETQYF. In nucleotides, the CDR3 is TGTGCCAGCAGGGACAGGGGTGTGGGAGAGACCCAGTACTTC.